The 15 T cell receptor beta chains in this list originate from one sample, sequenced in a study of cytomegalovirus exposure and HLA in healthy donors. It was with 60 Vbeta and 13 Jbeta primers that the PCR ran. The method was immunoSEQ multiplex PCR; TCRdb's version includes in-frame clones alone and lacks a portion of them. The table lists roughly 84,000 clones, roughly 80% of them singletons, with roughly 13% in the top ten. Source material: PBMCs. The receptor set was obtained from a human donor in good health.

This chain's CDR3 is CASRRTGYNQPQHF. CDR3 bases: TGTGCCAGCAGACGGACAGGTTACAATCAGCCCCAGCATTTT. V usage is TRBV6-5 and J usage is TRBJ1-5; 7 bases align to TRBD1. Germline V lookup: CDR1 MNHEY, CDR2 SVGAGI. V gave up 6 bases and J gave up 3 bases; unmatched junction bases: 5. This CDR3 is 14 amino acids long.

The V gene is TRBV19, the J gene TRBJ1-5, with D uncertain. The germline gives CDR1 LNHDA, CDR2 SQIVND (reference sequence). CDR3 length equals 13 residues. The V and J ends lost 6 bases and 4 bases respectively, with 10 bases between them. The DNA of the CDR3 is TGTGCCAGTAGCCAAGAGGCTAATCAGCCCCAGCATTTT. The encoded protein is CASSQEANQPQHF.

This clone came up once. The V call is TRBV15, the J call TRBJ1-2; TRBD1 is a possible D gene (5 bases). V lost 3 bases and J 1 base, leaving 6 bases between the germline ends. The CDR3 contains 13 residues. Germline V lookup: CDR1 LNHNV, CDR2 YYDKDF (reference sequence). This chain's CDR3 is CATSRGGNYGYTF. In nucleotides, the CDR3 is TGTGCCACCAGCAGGGGGGGTAACTATGGCTACACCTTC.

CDR3 in DNA: TGTGCCAGCAGGGACAGTTCCTACGAGCAGTACTTC. It yields the protein CASRDSSYEQYF. This rearrangement joins TRBV2 to TRBJ2-7, with D tentatively TRBD1 (6 bases). The germline V gene has CDR1 SNHLY and CDR2 FYNNEI. This CDR3 comprises 12 residues. Deletions cut 6 bases from V and 1 base from J, with 7 bases between.

The chain is built from TRBV4-1 and TRBJ2-7, with a possible D match to TRBD1 (6 bases). Trimming left V 4 bases short and J 3 bases short, with 16 bases between. Germline values: CDR1 MGHRA, CDR2 YSYEKL. The CDR3 runs to 15 residues. CDR3 protein: CASSPQKQGGYEQYF. CDR3 nucleotide sequence: TGCGCCAGCAGCCCTCAAAAACAGGGTGGCTACGAGCAGTACTTC.

The V and J genes are TRBV18 and TRBJ1-3, with 10 positions matching TRBD1. Losses at the gene ends were 4 bases for V and 2 bases for J; bases not matched to a gene: 2. Per germline, CDR1 KGHSH and CDR2 LQKENI. The CDR3 length is 15 residues. CDR3 nucleotide sequence: TGTGCCAGCTCACTGGGACAGGGGACTGGAAACACCATATATTTT. The encoded protein is CASSLGQGTGNTIYF.

V is TRBV6-5 and J is TRBJ1-2; D is ambiguous. There are 16 residues in the CDR3. Deletions cut 0 bases from V and 3 bases from J, with 14 bases between. Germline V gene sequence: CDR1 MNHEY, CDR2 SVGAGI. CDR3 loop: CASSYSKGRGYYGYTF. CDR3 coding DNA: TGTGCCAGCAGTTACTCGAAAGGCCGGGGTTACTATGGCTACACCTTC.

This clone is a singleton in its sample. This sample also contains other DNA sequences that code for the same CDR3. The chain couples TRBV27 to TRBJ2-5; D gene unclear. The CDR3 length is 13 residues. V dropped 2 bases and J dropped 0 bases, with 4 bases sitting between them. Germline V gives CDR1 MNHEY, CDR2 SMNVEV (reference sequence). CDR3 DNA: TGTGCCAGCAGTTTAACGGACCAAGAGACCCAGTACTTC. Translation: CASSLTDQETQYF.

J is TRBJ1-2 and V is TRBV5-1; a weak D match, TRBD1 (6 bases). CDR1 and CDR2 (germline): SGHRS, YFSETQ. Trimming took 0 bases from V and 4 from J, leaving 10 bases between them. The CDR3 has 14 amino acids. CDR3: CASSLDRALYGYTF. The DNA for the CDR3 is TGCGCCAGCAGCTTGGACAGGGCCCTCTATGGCTACACCTTC. Filled out from reference TRBV5-1 and TRBJ1-2, the complete variable domain reads KAGVTQTPRYLIKTRGQQVTLSCSPISGHRSVSWYQQTPGQGLQFLFEYFSETQRNKGNFPGRFSGRQFSNSRSEMNVSTLELGDSALYLCASSLDRALYGYTFGSGTRLTVV.

The gene calls are TRBV5-4 and TRBJ2-5; 10 nucleotides agree with TRBD2. V was clipped by 4 bases and J by 5 bases; unmatched bases: 5. Germline loops: CDR1 SGHNT, CDR2 YYREEE (reference sequence). The CDR3 contains 14 residues. The CDR3 sequence is CASSKAGGLETQYF. In DNA, the CDR3 is TGTGCCAGCAGCAAAGCGGGGGGGCTCGAGACCCAGTACTTC. Looking up the rest from reference TRBV5-4 and TRBJ2-5 gives the full variable domain: ETGVTQSPTHLIKTRGQQVTLRCSSQSGHNTVSWYQQALGQGPQFIFQYYREEENGRGNFPPRFSGLQFPNYSSELNVNALELDDSALYLCASSKAGGLETQYFGPGTRLLVL.

The chain links TRBV5-1 to TRBJ2-7, with a possible D match to TRBD2 (6 bases). The CDR3 has 12 amino acids. Deletions cut 5 bases from V and 4 bases from J, with 10 bases between. The germline V gene encodes CDR1 SGHRS and CDR2 YFSETQ. The CDR3 DNA reads TGCGCCAGCAGTCCCGGGGGATACGAGCAGTACTTC. Amino acids: CASSPGGYEQYF.

The table lists this clone with a count of one. The V call is TRBV18, the J call TRBJ2-6; D unresolved. V dropped 0 bases and J dropped 3 bases, with 6 bases sitting between them. The CDR3 is made up of 15 amino acids. In germline, CDR1 is KGHSH, CDR2 LQKENI. CDR3 sequence (DNA): TGTGCCAGCTCACCACCGACGGGTGGGGCCAACGTCCTGACTTTC. Protein product: CASSPPTGGANVLTF.

V usage is TRBV10-1 and J usage is TRBJ2-5, with 8 positions matching TRBD2. Looked up from germline, CDR1 is WNHNN and CDR2 is SYGVQD (reference sequence). With V trimmed by 6 bases and J by 2 bases, 2 bases remained unmatched. There are 13 residues in the CDR3. The CDR3 loop reads CASSGGGQETQYF. The CDR3 DNA reads as TGCGCCAGCAGCGGCGGGGGGCAAGAGACCCAGTACTTC.

V is TRBV5-6 and J is TRBJ2-5; D is perhaps TRBD1 (5 bases). CDR1 SGHDT and CDR2 YYEEEE come from the germline V gene. Trimming cost V 1 base and J 5 bases, with 18 bases left between them. The CDR3 consists of 16 residues. The CDR3 loop is CASSLRGAGLAETQYF. The CDR3 DNA follows: TGTGCCAGCAGCTTGAGGGGTGCAGGCCTTGCGGAGACCCAGTACTTC.

V usage is TRBV30 and J usage is TRBJ2-7; D is possibly TRBD2 (6 bases). Trimming removed 4 bases at V and 5 bases at J, with 18 bases between. The CDR3 has 14 amino acids. The germline V gene has CDR1 GTSNPN and CDR2 SVGIG (reference sequence). CDR3 loop: CAWNTQGLVHEQYF. The CDR3 DNA reads as TGTGCCTGGAACACGCAGGGACTTGTCCACGAGCAGTACTTC.